The 6 T cell receptor beta chains below were found in one sample sequenced in a study of blood T cell repertoires in COVID-19. Method: immunoSEQ multiplex PCR; TCRdb's copy keeps in-frame clones and lacks some. Of 85,000 or so clones detected, 80% to 90% appear once; the ten largest clones hold 27%. Sequencing was carried out using peripheral blood. These receptors all come from a man between 45 and 60 years old with active or convalescent COVID-19.

The genes are TRBV29-1 and TRBJ1-4, with D perhaps matching TRBD1 (6 bases). V lost 6 bases and J lost 5, with 22 bases in between. Germline CDR1 is SQVTM and CDR2 is ANQGSEA. The CDR3 spans 16 residues. The CDR3 protein is CSVAGIGGAGNEKLFF. For the CDR3, the DNA is TGCAGCGTGGCCGGAATAGGGGGGGCCGGCAATGAAAAACTGTTTTTT.

V is TRBV13 and J is TRBJ2-2; D uncertain. The germline CDR1 and CDR2 sequences are PRHDT and FYEKMQ (reference sequence). This CDR3 comprises 15 residues. The V end lost 5 bases, the J end lost 6 bases, and 16 bases lay between the germline ends. CDR3 bases: TGTGCCAGCAGCGCGCCGGGTTCTCGTCCCGGGGAGCTGTTTTTT. Its translation: CASSAPGSRPGELFF.

The CDR3 nucleotides are TGCGCCAGCAGCTATAACCTAGCGGGAGCTTCCTACAATGAGCAGTTCTTC. Its translation: CASSYNLAGASYNEQFF. The V call is TRBV5-1, the J call TRBJ2-1; 10 nucleotides agree with TRBD2. J lost 1 base, V lost 3 bases, and 7 bases had no gene match. Germline-derived CDR1 and CDR2 are SGHRS and YFSETQ. The CDR3 runs to 17 residues.

This chain uses TRBV6-5 with TRBJ2-7, with 7 bases identical to TRBD2. Germline loops: CDR1 MNHEY, CDR2 SVGAGI. CDR3 length: 14 residues. V was pared by 6 bases and J by 12 bases, with 17 bases of the junction left unmatched. CDR3 region: CASSKTSRGYFGYF. CDR3 bases: TGTGCCAGCAGCAAGACTAGCCGGGGCTATTTCGGGTACTTC.

The chain uses TRBV3-1 (or the pseudogene TRBV3-2) and TRBJ1-2; unclear D gene. The CDR3 runs to 14 residues. The germline gives CDR1 LGHDT, CDR2 YNNKEL (reference sequence). The ends were cut back, 1 base at V and 4 bases at J, with 10 bases in the middle. CDR3 amino acids: CASSQGRGSYGYTF. The CDR3 nucleotides are TGTGCCAGCAGCCAAGGGAGAGGGAGCTATGGCTACACCTTC.

The chain is built from TRBV18 and TRBJ2-4; TRBD1 matches at 10 bases. Per the germline V gene, CDR1 is KGHSH and CDR2 is LQKENI. The ends lost 4 bases at V and 5 bases at J; junction bases unmatched: 8. This CDR3 is built from 16 residues. CDR3 sequence (DNA): TGTGCCAGCTCACGAGGGACAGGGGCTTCTGAAAACATTCAGTACTTC. Translated, it gives CASSRGTGASENIQYF.